The rows below give T cell receptor beta chains drawn from one sample of a study of blood T cell repertoires in COVID-19. Using immunoSEQ multiplex PCR, the repertoire was profiled, and TCRdb retains in-frame clones only, with some absent. The sample carries some 350,000 clones, approximately 88% recorded once. Material for sequencing was PBMCs or T cells enriched from blood (not recorded which). The receptors derive from a man aged 30 to 39 who had recovered from COVID-19. CDR3s include the opening cysteine and the closing phenylalanine or tryptophan. Fields, in order: J gene, V gene, clone size, D gene, CDR3 DNA, CDR3 protein. A D gene is named only where the DNA matches it firmly. Size tells how often a clone was seen (once, few, many) or the class of an expanded clone, and some rows leave it out.

>TRBJ2-1|TRBV5-1|once|-
TGCGCCAGCAGCTTGCGTCAGGGGTTCAATGAGCAGTTCTTC
CASSLRQGFNEQFF
>TRBJ1-2|TRBV30|few|TRBD1
TGTGCCTGGCAGGGACAGATTAACTATGGCTACACCTTC
CAWQGQINYGYTF
>TRBJ2-2|TRBV5-4|-|TRBD1
TGTGCCAGCAGCTTGGGACAGGGAGTGGAGCTGTTTTTT
CASSLGQGVELFF
>TRBJ2-2|TRBV19|-|-
TGTGCCAGTAGTACAGGGATGGGCGCCGGGGAGCTGTTTTTT
CASSTGMGAGELFF
>TRBJ1-5|TRBV28|-|-
TGTGCCAGCAGTACCCCCAGGGGAGGCAATCAGCCCCAGCATTTT
CASSTPRGGNQPQHF
>TRBJ2-1|TRBV10-3|-|-
TGTGCCATCAGTGAAGGGAGCTCCTACAATGAGCAGTTCTTC
CAISEGSSYNEQFF
>TRBJ1-1|TRBV4-1|-|-
TGCGCCAGCAGACAGTCAAGGAATCGGTTCCGCATGAACACTGAAGCTTTCTTT
CASRQSRNRFRMNTEAFF
>TRBJ2-7|TRBV28|few|TRBD1
TGTGCCAGCAGCTGGGGGACAGCTTCTTCCTACGAGCAGTACTTC
CASSWGTASSYEQYF
>TRBJ2-7|TRBV9|-|TRBD1
TGTGCCAGCAGCGTAAAACAGGGGGCCCCCTACGAGCAGTACTTC
CASSVKQGAPYEQYF
>TRBJ2-1|TRBV6-5|-|-
TGTGCCAGCAGTCTCCGACCGGAGAATGAGCAGTTCTTC
CASSLRPENEQFF
>TRBJ2-1|TRBV7-9|once|-
TGTGCCAGCAGCCGCCTGTCCAGGGGCTCCTACAATGAGCAGTTCTTC
CASSRLSRGSYNEQFF
>TRBJ2-7|TRBV30|-|-
TGTGCCTGGAGCGGCCAGGGTCTCGAGCAGTACTTC
CAWSGQGLEQYF
>TRBJ2-2|TRBV7-9|-|-
TGTGCCAGCAGCCCAGGGGTGCGGAACACCGGGGAGCTGTTTTTT
CASSPGVRNTGELFF
>TRBJ1-3|TRBV13|few|-
TGTGCCAGCAGCTTGGGGCAGCCCTCTGGAAACACCATATATTTT
CASSLGQPSGNTIYF